These T cell receptor beta chains were read from a single sample in a study of shared clonotypes between healthy human individuals. Profiled with immunoSEQ multiplex PCR; TCRdb holds only in-frame clones, not every one. The sample lists about 1 million clones, around 74% occurring once. Source material: memory CD4+ T cells sorted from blood. These TCRs come from a man between 18 and 29 years old in good health. The conserved cysteine and the conserved F or W are not part of the CDR3 here. Each record gives: J gene, V gene, CDR3 protein.

>TRBJ2-7|TRBV18
ASSPMAGGPHEQY
>TRBJ1-3|TRBV2
ASRRDRGERNTIY
>TRBJ1-6|TRBV2
ASIRDTNSPLH
>TRBJ1-1|TRBV5-1
ASSSTGGLYTEAF
>TRBJ1-4|TRBV9
ASNEAPNEKLF
>TRBJ1-4|TRBV5-4
ASSIDTGGRSREKLF
>TRBJ1-1|TRBV30
AWVPVGSNTEAF
>TRBJ2-3|TRBV27
ASRNRDSSTDTQY
>TRBJ1-6|TRBV4-3
ASSLLDRDGSPLH
>TRBJ2-7|TRBV6-5
ASSPGRLPYEQY
>TRBJ2-3|TRBV5-4
ASSLGARPDYTDTQY
>TRBJ1-4|TRBV15
ATSREPGKSHEKLF
>TRBJ2-1|TRBV7-8
ASSSRSGTWNEQF
>TRBJ2-3|TRBV7-6
ASSPGPSGAGDTQY
>TRBJ2-2|TRBV5-5
ASSARETGELF
>TRBJ2-1|TRBV5-4
ASSPGLASNNEQF
>TRBJ2-1|TRBV11-2
ASRFSGGAGNEQF
>TRBJ1-1|TRBV5-1
ASSQGQSNTEAF
>TRBJ2-2|TRBV27
ASREGTGTPGELF
>TRBJ2-7|TRBV5-1
ASSLDWTPYEQY
>TRBJ2-7|TRBV7-9
ASSVGLEQY
>TRBJ2-3|TRBV9
ASSGGLAGVTDTQY
>TRBJ1-3|TRBV30
AWNGLGYSGNTIY
>TRBJ2-1|TRBV28
ASSFAQGSGRSGF
>TRBJ1-2|TRBV19
ASSWDRTSRGYT
>TRBJ2-3|TRBV6-6
ASSYEYTQY
>TRBJ2-3|TRBV2
ASSEIEDTQY
>TRBJ2-7|TRBV11-2
ASSSGLPGPYEQY
>TRBJ2-3|TRBV27
ASINRDTDTQY
>TRBJ1-5|TRBV6-6
ASSYGYSNQPQH
>TRBJ2-7|TRBV11-2
ASRTGTGSSYEQY
>TRBJ1-1|TRBV5-1
ASSLAAMNTEAF
>TRBJ1-6|TRBV27
ASSLWAGRPPTLH
>TRBJ1-4|TRBV6-1
ASSELSGRGGRLF
>TRBJ2-7|TRBV6-1
ASSEAREQY
>TRBJ2-1|TRBV5-4
ASSRGTVNEQF
>TRBJ1-2|TRBV7-8
ASSSDRGYGYT
>TRBJ2-7|TRBV12-2
ASRLADQGLESNEQY
>TRBJ2-1|TRBV10-3
AISEGRGNNEQF
>TRBJ2-7|TRBV28
ASSKGQGGSEQY
>TRBJ1-1|TRBV11-2
ASSLFAGGDRKKNTEAF
>TRBJ1-3|TRBV2
ASSLWGSGNTIY
>TRBJ2-1|TRBV7-3
ASSLLGGSSYNEQF
>TRBJ1-1|TRBV30
AWSKDRETEAF
>TRBJ1-4|TRBV25-1
ASSALSWGNEKLF
>TRBJ2-3|TRBV30
AWSAGLAGGTDTQY
>TRBJ2-6|TRBV15
ATSREQGATGANVLT
>TRBJ1-2|TRBV2
ASSGNLNYGYT
>TRBJ1-1|TRBV20-1
SAREEFEAF
>TRBJ2-5|TRBV18
ASSPPSQETQY
>TRBJ2-3|TRBV5-1
ASSLGSEASTY
>TRBJ2-7|TRBV18
ASSRVGQNYEQY
>TRBJ1-6|TRBV7-6
ASSLGQGHSPLH
>TRBJ2-3|TRBV4-1
ASSQDKGGADTQY
>TRBJ2-7|TRBV7-9
ASSFGTAAYEQY
>TRBJ2-7|TRBV4-1
ASSQGRNSYEQY
>TRBJ2-7|TRBV5-1
ASSLEGTDNYEQY